This TCR beta chain came from a study of blood T cell repertoires in COVID-19. Study-level background: Both acute and convalescent COVID-19 samples were obtained from the United States, Italy and Spain. T cells, B-cell-depleted T cells, or PBMCs supplied cDNA or gDNA.

Losses at the gene ends were 2 bases for V and 0 bases for J; bases not matched to a gene: 4. The CDR3 length is 16 residues. CDR1 is MGHRA, CDR2 YSYEKL, per germline. Data came from immunoSEQ multiplex PCR; TCRdb stores just in-frame clones and leaves some out. The data contain a few hundred thousand clones, 91% of them singletons. Seattle-derived patients entered the study during active infection and were followed longitudinally. The sequenced sample was peripheral blood. The receptor was derived from a young adult with COVID-19, enrolled during active disease. The gene calls are TRBV4-1 and TRBJ2-1; 7 bases are shared with TRBD2. Here the CDR3 reads CASSQRTGGSYNEQFF. In DNA, the CDR3 is TGCGCCAGCAGCCAACGGACGGGAGGCTCCTACAATGAGCAGTTCTTC.